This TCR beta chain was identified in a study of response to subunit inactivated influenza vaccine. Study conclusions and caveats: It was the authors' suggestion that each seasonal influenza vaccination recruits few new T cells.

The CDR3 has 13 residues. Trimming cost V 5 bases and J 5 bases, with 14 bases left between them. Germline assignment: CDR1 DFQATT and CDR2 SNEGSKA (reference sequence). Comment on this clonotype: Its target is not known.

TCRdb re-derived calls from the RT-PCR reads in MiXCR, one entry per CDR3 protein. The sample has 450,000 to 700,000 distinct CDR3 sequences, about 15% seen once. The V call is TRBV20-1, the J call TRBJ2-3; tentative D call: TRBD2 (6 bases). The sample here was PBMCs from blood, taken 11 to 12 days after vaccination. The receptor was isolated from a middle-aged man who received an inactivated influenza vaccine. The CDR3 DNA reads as TGCAGTGCTCCTCATAGCGGCAGAGATACGCAGTATTTT. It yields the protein CSAPHSGRDTQYF.